The rows below give T cell receptor beta chains drawn from one sample of a study of blood T cell repertoires in COVID-19. Some clones are missing from TCRdb's copy, which holds only in-frame ones; the method was immunoSEQ multiplex PCR. The data show hundreds of thousands of clones, around 89% seen once. The sample comprised peripheral blood. The receptors come from a man in his forties or fifties with acute or convalescent COVID-19. Both conserved end residues are part of each CDR3. Fields, in order: CDR3 length, J gene, D gene, clone size, V gene, CDR3 protein, CDR3 DNA. D genes are given only for firm matches. Rows may omit the clone size; those that give it use once, few, many or a size class.

16 TRBJ1-6 . . TRBV18 CASSPDSGSYNSPLHF TGTGCCAGCTCACCGGACAGTGGCTCCTATAATTCACCCCTCCACTTT
15 TRBJ1-1 TRBD1 . TRBV10-1 CASSGNRGWDTEAFF TGCGCCAGCAGTGGCAACAGGGGTTGGGACACTGAAGCTTTCTTT
16 TRBJ1-5 TRBD1 . TRBV24-1 CATSDSGQGRRQPQHF TGTGCCACCAGTGACTCGGGACAGGGGAGGCGGCAGCCCCAGCATTTT
13 TRBJ1-5 . few TRBV10-3 CAIQGDGNQPQHF TGTGCCATCCAGGGCGACGGCAATCAGCCCCAGCATTTT
15 TRBJ2-3 . . TRBV10-1 CASSLDSPSTDTQYF TGCGCCAGCAGTTTGGACAGCCCTAGCACAGATACGCAGTATTTT
11 TRBJ2-7 . . TRBV20-1 CSGQRGDEQYF TGCAGTGGGCAAAGGGGCGACGAGCAGTACTTC
16 TRBJ1-3 . . TRBV5-4 CASSRATGKGGNTIYF TGTGCCAGCAGCCGAGCAACAGGGAAAGGAGGAAACACCATATATTTT
13 TRBJ2-7 . . TRBV29-1 CSVEEVPGYEQYF TGCAGCGTTGAAGAGGTCCCAGGTTACGAGCAGTACTTC
18 TRBJ2-1 . . TRBV19 CASSIDGPAREESNEQFF TGTGCCAGTAGTATAGATGGTCCCGCCAGGGAGGAGAGCAATGAGCAGTTCTTC
15 TRBJ2-6 . once TRBV7-2 CASRLAEAGANVLTF TGTGCCAGCCGCCTAGCCGAGGCTGGGGCCAACGTCCTGACTTTC
15 TRBJ1-2 . once TRBV5-1 CASSSNPGSPYGYTF TGCGCCAGCAGCTCCAATCCAGGGTCACCCTATGGCTACACCTTC
18 TRBJ2-6 . . TRBV7-8 CASSLEGGALSGANVLTF TGTGCCAGCAGCTTAGAGGGAGGAGCCCTTTCTGGGGCCAACGTCCTGACTTTC
13 TRBJ2-1 . . TRBV10-2 CASSLSSYNEQFF TGCGCCAGCAGTTTGAGCTCCTACAATGAGCAGTTCTTC
13 TRBJ2-7 TRBD1 . TRBV30 CAWSDDRGSEQYF TGTGCCTGGAGTGACGACAGGGGGAGCGAGCAGTACTTC
14 TRBJ1-1 TRBD1 . TRBV5-1 CASSWTGLKTEAFF TGCGCCAGCAGCTGGACAGGGTTAAAGACTGAAGCTTTCTTT
15 TRBJ1-3 . few TRBV4-1 CASSQDEGRGNTIYF TGCGCCAGCAGCCAAGACGAAGGGAGAGGGAACACCATATATTTT
18 TRBJ2-2 TRBD1 . TRBV24-1 CATSDRPGQGLYTGELFF TGTGCCACCAGTGATCGACCGGGACAGGGCCTTTACACCGGGGAGCTGTTTTTT
16 TRBJ2-1 . . TRBV7-3 CASSLRSGAGYNEQFF TGTGCCAGCAGCTTACGCTCCGGGGCGGGATACAATGAGCAGTTCTTC
16 TRBJ1-5 TRBD1 . TRBV27 CASRPYLGGGNQPQHF TGTGCCAGCAGACCCTACTTAGGGGGCGGCAATCAGCCCCAGCATTTT
14 TRBJ2-7 . . TRBV6-5 CASRLYLTSYEQYF TGTGCCAGCAGATTATATCTAACTTCCTACGAGCAGTACTTC
14 TRBJ1-3 . . TRBV28 CASSYRAVGNTIYF TGTGCCAGCAGTTACAGGGCAGTCGGAAACACCATATATTTT
19 TRBJ1-6 TRBD1 few TRBV7-2 CASSPLPGQGMAYNSPLHF TGTGCCAGCAGCCCCTTGCCGGGACAGGGTATGGCATATAATTCACCCCTCCACTTT
16 TRBJ1-1 TRBD1 . TRBV3-1/TRBV3-2 CASSQDLDRIITEAFF TGTGCCAGCAGCCAAGATCTGGACAGGATCATCACTGAAGCTTTCTTT
15 TRBJ2-1 TRBD2 . TRBV11-2 CASSPTGLANPEQFF TGTGCCAGCAGCCCCACGGGACTAGCAAATCCCGAGCAGTTCTTC
14 TRBJ2-7 TRBD2 . TRBV5-1 CASTPGGRTYEQYF TGCGCCAGTACACCGGGAGGAAGGACCTACGAGCAGTACTTC
11 TRBJ2-5 . . TRBV11-2 CASRRTETQYF TGTGCCAGCAGGCGAACGGAGACCCAGTACTTC
16 TRBJ2-1 TRBD1 . TRBV7-8 CASSLAVRGREDEQFF TGTGCCAGCAGCTTAGCGGTCAGGGGGCGCGAAGATGAGCAGTTCTTC
14 TRBJ2-2 . . TRBV7-8 CASSSDSNTGELFF TGTGCCAGCAGCTCGGACTCGAACACCGGGGAGCTGTTTTTT
13 TRBJ1-2 . . TRBV2 CASNRGHLGGYTF TGTGCCAGCAATCGGGGACATTTAGGCGGCTACACCTTC
15 TRBJ1-1 TRBD1 once TRBV7-2 CASSAATGGRTEAFF TGTGCCAGCAGCGCCGCGACAGGGGGTAGGACTGAAGCTTTCTTT
19 TRBJ2-3 TRBD2 . TRBV28 CASSLTPGTSGGGTDTQYF TGTGCCAGCAGTCTTACCCCCGGGACTAGCGGGGGGGGCACAGATACGCAGTATTTT
14 TRBJ1-1 . once TRBV13 CASSPGRGATEAFF TGTGCCAGCAGCCCAGGGCGGGGGGCCACTGAAGCTTTCTTT
11 TRBJ1-1 . . TRBV6-5 CAPSPRSEAFF TGTGCCCCTTCGCCGAGGTCTGAAGCTTTCTTT